This TCR beta chain emerged from a study of patients and donors after allogeneic stem cell transplantation. Trimming shortened V by 4 bases and J by 4 bases, and 8 bases separated the two germline ends. Germline V gene sequence: CDR1 LGHDT, CDR2 YNNKEL (reference sequence). This CDR3 comprises 13 residues. The sample holds many counts of this clonotype. TCRdb ran MiXCR on the RT-PCR reads and lists one entry per CDR3 protein. The table lists about 87,000 distinct CDR3 sequences, approximately 5.2% of them singletons. This chain joins TRBV3-1 and TRBJ2-1, with D perhaps matching TRBD1 (5 bases). The sequence was collected from a human donor who was either an allogeneic HSCT recipient or a stem cell or donor lymphocyte infusion donor (not recorded which). It is not recorded whose cells these are; they may come from a transplant donor. The specimen sequenced was blood, either unsorted or a sorted T cell fraction (not recorded which). In nucleotides, the CDR3 is TGTGCCAGCAGCCTCCGACAGTACAATGAGCAGTTCTTC. Translation gives CASSLRQYNEQFF.